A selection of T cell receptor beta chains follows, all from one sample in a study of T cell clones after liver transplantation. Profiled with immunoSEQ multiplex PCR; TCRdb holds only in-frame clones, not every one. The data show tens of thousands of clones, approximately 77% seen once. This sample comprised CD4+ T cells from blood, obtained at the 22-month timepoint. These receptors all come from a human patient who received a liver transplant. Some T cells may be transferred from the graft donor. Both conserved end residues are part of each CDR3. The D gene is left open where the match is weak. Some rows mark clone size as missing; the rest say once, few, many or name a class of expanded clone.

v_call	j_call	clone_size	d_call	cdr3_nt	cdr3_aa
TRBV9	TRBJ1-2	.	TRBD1	TGTGCCAGCAGCCTCCGGGACAGGGTATATGGCTACACCTTC	CASSLRDRVYGYTF
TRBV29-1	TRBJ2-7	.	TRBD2	TGCAGCGTTGAGCGGGAGAACTACGAGCAGTACTTC	CSVERENYEQYF
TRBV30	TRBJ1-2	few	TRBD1	TGTGCCTGGAGTAGGGACAGGACCAGAGACTATGGCTACACCTTC	CAWSRDRTRDYGYTF
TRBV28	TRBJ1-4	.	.	TGTGCCAGCAGTTTGGCGGGACCGGAAAAACTGTTTTTT	CASSLAGPEKLFF
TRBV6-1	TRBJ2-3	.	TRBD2	TGTGCCAGCAGTGAAGGGGTAGCGGGGGGGCTTTCAGATACGCAGTATTTT	CASSEGVAGGLSDTQYF
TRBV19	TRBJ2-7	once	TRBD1	TGTGCCAGTAGCCCCGGACAGGGCCCCTACGAGCAGTACTTC	CASSPGQGPYEQYF
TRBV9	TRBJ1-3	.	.	TGTGCCAGCAGCGTAGAAGGAGCGGGAAACACCATATATTTT	CASSVEGAGNTIYF
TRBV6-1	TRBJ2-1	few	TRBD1	TGTGCCAGCAAGCTGGGACAGGCATCCTACAATGAGCAGTTCTTC	CASKLGQASYNEQFF
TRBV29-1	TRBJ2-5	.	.	TGCAGCGTTGAACTCCAGGTCCAAGAGACCCAGTACTTC	CSVELQVQETQYF
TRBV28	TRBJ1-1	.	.	TGTGCCAGCATCTTGGGTGGGACACCTAAGGGTAACACTGAAGCTTTCTTT	CASILGGTPKGNTEAFF
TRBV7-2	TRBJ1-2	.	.	TGTGCCAGCAGCCAAACCCCGGGACAAGGTTATGGCTACACCTTC	CASSQTPGQGYGYTF
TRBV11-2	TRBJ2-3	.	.	TGTGCCAGCAGCTATTACCGGGACTCCCCCACAGATACGCAGTATTTT	CASSYYRDSPTDTQYF
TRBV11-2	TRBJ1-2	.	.	TGTGCCAGCAGCTCCCGGCGGGACGACTATGGCTACACCTTC	CASSSRRDDYGYTF
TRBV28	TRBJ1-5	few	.	TGTGCCAGCAGTTCAGGGTCTCCGCCCCAGCATTTT	CASSSGSPPQHF
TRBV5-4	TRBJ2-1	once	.	TGTGCCAGCAGCTTAAACAATGAGCAGTTCTTC	CASSLNNEQFF
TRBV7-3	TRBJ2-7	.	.	TGTGCCAGCAGCCCTACCGGGACGGTTACCTACGAGCAGTACTTC	CASSPTGTVTYEQYF
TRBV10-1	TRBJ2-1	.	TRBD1	TGCGCCAGCAGCGGGACAGGGGGCCGAAATGAGCAGTTCTTC	CASSGTGGRNEQFF
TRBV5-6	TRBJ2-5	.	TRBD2	TGTGCCAGCAGCAGACTAGCGGGGGAGACCCAGTACTTC	CASSRLAGETQYF
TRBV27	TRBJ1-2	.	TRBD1	TGTGCCAGCAGTAGGGACAGGAGGGTTCCCTATGGCTACACCTTC	CASSRDRRVPYGYTF
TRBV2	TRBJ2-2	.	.	TGTGCCAGCAGTCGACTGCAGACGGACACCGGGGAGCTGTTTTTT	CASSRLQTDTGELFF
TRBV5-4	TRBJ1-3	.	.	TGTGCCAGCAGCTTGGCGGGTAACACCATATATTTT	CASSLAGNTIYF
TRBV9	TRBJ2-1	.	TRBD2	TGTGCCAGCAGCGTAGATAGCGGGGGGGCGTCCTACAATGAGCAGTTCTTC	CASSVDSGGASYNEQFF
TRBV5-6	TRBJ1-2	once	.	TGTGCCAGCAGCTTGTTGGGGGATGGCTACACCTTC	CASSLLGDGYTF
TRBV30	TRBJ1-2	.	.	TGTGCCTGGAGGGGAAGGACCTATGGCTACACCTTC	CAWRGRTYGYTF
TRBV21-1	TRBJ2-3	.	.	TGTGCCAGCAGCGTACCCCCCAGGCAGAGGAAGCGGGGGGGCACAGATACGCAGTATTTT	CASSVPPRQRKRGGTDTQYF
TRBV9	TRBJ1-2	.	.	TGTGCCAGCAGCGTAGCCCCGGACAGTTCTAACTATGGCTACACCTTC	CASSVAPDSSNYGYTF
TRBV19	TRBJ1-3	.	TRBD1	TGTGCCAGTAGTATAGACTCCGGGACAGTCGGCTCTGGAAACACCATATATTTT	CASSIDSGTVGSGNTIYF
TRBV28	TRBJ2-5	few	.	TGTGCCAGCAGTGTAGGGGGGAAGGAGACCCAGTACTTC	CASSVGGKETQYF
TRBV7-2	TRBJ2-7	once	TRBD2	TGTGCCAGCAGCTTAGCGGAGGCGGGGGGGCTCTACGAGCAGTACTTC	CASSLAEAGGLYEQYF
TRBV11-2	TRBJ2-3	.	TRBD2	TGTGCCAGCAGCTTAGCACTAGCGGCGACGCAGTATTTT	CASSLALAATQYF
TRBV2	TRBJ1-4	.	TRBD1	TGTGCCAGCAGTACCGGACAGGGGGCAAACAATGAAAAACTGTTTTTT	CASSTGQGANNEKLFF
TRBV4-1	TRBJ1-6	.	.	TGCGCCAGCAGCCAAGATTCCGGATACTATTCACCCCTCCACTTT	CASSQDSGYYSPLHF
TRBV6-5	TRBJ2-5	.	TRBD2	TGTGCCACCCAGACTAGCGGGGGGGCGGGAGAGACCCAGTACTTC	CATQTSGGAGETQYF
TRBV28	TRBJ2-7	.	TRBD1	TGTGCCAGCAGTTTACAATCTTCTTGGGACAGGGTAATTTACGAGCAGTACTTC	CASSLQSSWDRVIYEQYF
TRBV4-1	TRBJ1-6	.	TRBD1	TGCGCCAGCAGCCAAGGTCCGACAGGGGATAATTCACCCCTCCACTTT	CASSQGPTGDNSPLHF
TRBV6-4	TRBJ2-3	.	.	TGTGCCACTGGTAGCGGCCTGACCACAGATACGCAGTATTTT	CATGSGLTTDTQYF
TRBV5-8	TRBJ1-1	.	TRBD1	TGTGCCAGCAGCAATGGGGTGACAGGGGACACTGAAGCTTTCTTT	CASSNGVTGDTEAFF
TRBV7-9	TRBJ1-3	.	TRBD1	TGTGCCAGCAGCTTTAGACAGGGCGCTGGAAACACCATATATTTT	CASSFRQGAGNTIYF
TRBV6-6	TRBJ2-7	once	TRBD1	TGTGCCAGCAGTACTAACAGGGGCCCCTACGAGCAGTACTTC	CASSTNRGPYEQYF
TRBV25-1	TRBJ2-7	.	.	TGTGCCTGTGGGCAGGGCTTCTACGAGCAGTACTTC	CACGQGFYEQYF
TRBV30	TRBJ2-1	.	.	TGTGCCTGGGGGGCGGGACAGCCATACTCCCCTTACAATGAGCAGTTCTTC	CAWGAGQPYSPYNEQFF
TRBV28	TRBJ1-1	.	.	TGTGCCAGTCGGAAAACAGGAGCGAACACTGAAGCTTTCTTT	CASRKTGANTEAFF
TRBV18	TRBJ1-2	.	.	TGTGCCAGCTCACCACAATCTGCAGAGAACTATGGCTACACCTTC	CASSPQSAENYGYTF
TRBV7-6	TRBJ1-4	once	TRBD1	TGTGCCAGCAGCCAAAGACAGGGGTTCGGCGAAAAACTGTTTTTT	CASSQRQGFGEKLFF